This entry concerns a single T cell receptor (beta chain). These data originate in a study of blood T cell repertoires in COVID-19. Study summary: Italy, Spain and the United States were the sources of the convalescent and acute COVID-19 samples. PBMCs, B-cell-depleted T cells, or T cells were the source of the cDNA or gDNA that made up the material.

Original processing methods: Scientists estimated how many nucleated cells there were by amplifying reference gene primers. This table comes from immunoSEQ multiplex PCR, and its TCRdb copy is limited to in-frame clones, with some not included. From that table come the V and J calls and clone size; the DNA was used to work out D and trimming. The table has approximately 46,000 clones, less than 85% seen once. This CDR3 has 13 residues. Trimming shortened V by 3 bases and J by 5 bases, and 10 bases separated the two germline ends. Germline values: CDR1 GTSNPN, CDR2 SVGIG (reference sequence). This chain joins TRBV30 and TRBJ2-2; D may be TRBD2 (5 bases). The source of this sequence is a human donor in a cohort sampled during active COVID-19. The specimen was peripheral blood. The CDR3 nucleotides read TGTGCCTGGAGAATAGGCGGGACCGGGGAGCTGTTTTTT. As protein: CAWRIGGTGELFF.